A single sample gave rise to the 27 T cell receptor beta chains below, sequenced in a study of T cells after yellow fever vaccination. TCRdb fed the 5' RACE reads into MiXCR, producing one record per CDR3 protein. The sample includes 150,000 to 200,000 distinct CDR3 sequences, 6% to 7.5% of them seen just once. Sequenced here: CD4+ T cells sorted from PBMCs, sampled around 5 days after the first yellow fever vaccination. The source is a man younger than 30 who received the YFV17D yellow fever vaccine.

In this sample, this clonotype turned up a few times. The chain has TRBV7-2 and TRBJ1-2; no definite D call. The germline V gene encodes CDR1 SGHTA and CDR2 FQGNSA. The CDR3 runs to 15 residues. With 0 bases removed from V and 4 bases from J, the gap between germline ends came to 12 bases. CDR3 sequence (DNA): TGTGCCAGCAGCTTAGCGCGCAGCCATGCCTATGGCTACACCTTC. Translation: CASSLARSHAYGYTF. The whole variable domain, filled in from reference TRBV7-2 and TRBJ1-2, reads GAGVSQSPSNKVTEKGKDVELRCDPISGHTALYWYRQSLGQGLEFLIYFQGNSAPDKSGLPSDRFSAERTGGSVSTLTIQRTQQEDSAVYLCASSLARSHAYGYTFGSGTRLTVV.

The chain carries TRBV5-1 and TRBJ2-1; 13 bases line up with TRBD2. Trimming removed 3 bases from V and 10 bases from J; junction bases left unmatched: 7. The germline V gene has CDR1 SGHRS and CDR2 YFSETQ. The CDR3 extends over 15 amino acids. The CDR3 DNA reads TGCGCCAGCAGCTCTGGGACTAGCGGGGCCCAAGAGCAGTTCTTC. Its protein is CASSSGTSGAQEQFF.

The table lists this clonotype with a few counts. This chain joins TRBV29-1 and TRBJ1-2; 7 bases align to TRBD1. This CDR3 is built from 12 residues. The junction had 7 bases not matched to a gene; V was cut back by 5 bases and J by 7 bases. Germline V gives CDR1 SQVTM, CDR2 ANQGSEA. CDR3 amino acids: CSVTEGAPGYTF. The DNA for the CDR3 is TGCAGCGTTACCGAGGGGGCGCCTGGCTACACCTTC. Complete variable domain (other parts from reference TRBV29-1 and TRBJ1-2): SAVISQKPSRDICQRGTSLTIQCQVDSQVTMMFWYRQQPGQSLTLIATANQGSEATYESGFVIDKFPISRPNLTFSTLTVSNMSPEDSSIYLCSVTEGAPGYTFGSGTRLTVV.

V is TRBV12-3 or TRBV12-4 and J is TRBJ2-6; D gene unclear. V lost 3 bases to trimming and J lost 4 bases, with 10 bases between them. The CDR3 is made up of 15 amino acids. CDR3 amino acids: CASSFGADGANVLTF. The DNA for the CDR3 is TGTGCCAGCAGTTTTGGTGCAGACGGGGCCAACGTCCTGACTTTC.

This clonotype was recorded many times. V usage is TRBV19 and J usage is TRBJ2-4; weak D call: TRBD1 (6 bases). The V and J ends lost 5 bases and 6 bases respectively, with 14 bases between them. The CDR3 contains 14 residues. Germline CDR1 is LNHDA and CDR2 is SQIVND (reference sequence). The CDR3 bases are TGTGCCAGTAGTCCCGGGACAAAGGGAAACATTCAGTACTTC. This encodes CASSPGTKGNIQYF. The full variable domain, with the rest looked up from reference TRBV19 and TRBJ2-4, is DGGITQSPKYLFRKEGQNVTLSCEQNLNHDAMYWYRQDPGQGLRLIYYSQIVNDFQKGDIAEGYSVSREKKESFPLTVTSAQKNPTAFYLCASSPGTKGNIQYFGAGTRLSVL.

This clonotype has only a few counts. The rearrangement links TRBV11-2 to TRBJ2-1, with D maybe TRBD1 (7 bases). Germline-derived CDR1 and CDR2 are SGHAT and FQNNGV. V gave up 5 bases and J gave up 7 bases, with 27 bases separating them. There are 18 residues in the CDR3. The CDR3 coding sequence is TGTGCCAGCAGCCTTGGGGGGCCGGGACAGAGAAAGTGGAATGAGCAGTTCTTC. Protein: CASSLGGPGQRKWNEQFF.

This clonotype appeared many times. This chain links TRBV15 with TRBJ2-5; D is unresolved. Trimming took 0 bases from V and 4 from J, leaving 9 bases between them. Per the germline V gene, CDR1 is LNHNV and CDR2 is YYDKDF (reference sequence). CDR3 size: 14 residues. CDR3 nucleotides: TGTGCCACCAGCAGAGATGCAGTTGGAGAGACCCAGTACTTC. Translated, it gives CATSRDAVGETQYF.

The table lists this clonotype with a few counts. The gene calls are TRBV7-2 and TRBJ1-5, with D unclear. The germline gives CDR1 SGHTA, CDR2 FQGNSA. V lost 5 bases to trimming and J lost 9 bases, with 14 bases between them. The CDR3 has 13 amino acids. This CDR3 reads CASSESFVRPQHF. CDR3 in DNA: TGTGCCAGCAGCGAGAGTTTTGTGCGGCCCCAGCATTTT.

A note on this clonotype: Just one base apart from a much larger clone, this may be a read error. The V call is TRBV5-1, the J call TRBJ2-3; D is perhaps TRBD1 (5 bases). This CDR3 region has 13 residues. Trimming took 5 bases from V and 3 from J, leaving 10 bases between them. Looked up from germline, CDR1 is SGHRS and CDR2 is YFSETQ. For the CDR3, the DNA is TGCGCCAGCAGGGGGCTCACAACAGATACGCAGTATTTT. Amino acid sequence: CASRGLTTDTQYF.

This chain uses TRBV7-9 with TRBJ1-6; possible D gene TRBD1, 5 bases. The V gene lost 0 bases and the J gene lost 14 bases, with 8 bases spanning the gap. The CDR3 consists of 12 residues. Germline V gives CDR1 SEHNR, CDR2 FQNEAQ (reference sequence). The chain's CDR3 is CASSLAQGSLHF. Here the CDR3 DNA reads TGTGCCAGCAGCTTAGCGCAGGGTTCCCTCCACTTT.

This clonotype appeared many times. V usage is TRBV21-1 and J usage is TRBJ2-1; TRBD2 was called by the table and not checked on the DNA. TRBV21-1 is listed as a pseudogene. This CDR3 has 15 amino acids. The CDR3 loop reads CASSIPSGGLNEQFF. Written as DNA, the CDR3 is TGTGCCAGCAGCATTCCTAGCGGGGGGCTCAATGAGCAGTTCTTC.

In its sample, this clonotype was seen many times. The chain links TRBV7-2 to TRBJ2-3; 10 nucleotides agree with TRBD1. Germline V gene sequence: CDR1 SGHTA, CDR2 FQGNSA. The CDR3 covers 16 residues. The trim removed 6 bases at V and 4 bases at J, leaving 10 bases unmatched. CDR3 coding DNA: TGTGCCAGCAGTCGTCAGACAGGGGGCGCAGCAGATACGCAGTATTTT. Encoded protein: CASSRQTGGAADTQYF.

A few counts support this clonotype. V and J are TRBV28 and TRBJ1-1; a possible D gene is TRBD1 (5 bases). CDR1 MDHEN and CDR2 SYDVKM come from the germline V gene. The CDR3 loop spans 15 amino acids. Trimming pared 7 bases from V and 0 bases from J, leaving 15 bases between. The CDR3 DNA follows: TGTGCCAGCACCCAAGGGGCCGGCATGAACACTGAAGCTTTCTTT. This gives the protein CASTQGAGMNTEAFF.

This clonotype has at least ten counts. The CDR3 sequence is CASSLGQGDTGELFF. As DNA, the CDR3 is TGCGCCAGCAGCCTGGGACAGGGGGACACCGGGGAGCTGTTTTTT. The rearrangement uses TRBV5-1 and TRBJ2-2; 11 bases fit TRBD1. Losses at the gene ends were 4 bases for V and 3 bases for J; bases not matched to a gene: 2. There are 15 residues in the CDR3. Germline V gene sequence: CDR1 SGHRS, CDR2 YFSETQ.

J is TRBJ2-3 and V is TRBV6-5; 8 bases agree with TRBD2. Trimming removed 11 bases from V and 4 bases from J; junction bases left unmatched: 5. Germline V gives CDR1 MNHEY, CDR2 SVGAGI. The CDR3 extends over 12 amino acids. The DNA for the CDR3 is TGTGCCTGTCACGGGAGGGCAGATACGCAGTATTTT. This sequence encodes CACHGRADTQYF.

This clonotype was observed at least ten times. The V and J genes are TRBV20-1 and TRBJ1-2, with D hard to call. V lost 5 bases, J lost 6 bases, and 13 bases lay in between. The CDR3 totals 12 residues. The germline CDR1 and CDR2 sequences are DFQATT and SNEGSKA (reference sequence). The CDR3: CSAYRAGDGYTF. The CDR3 nucleotides are TGCAGTGCTTATAGGGCAGGCGATGGCTACACCTTC.

This clonotype was observed at least ten times. The chain couples TRBV10-3 to TRBJ2-5, with D possibly TRBD1 on 5 matching bases. Per the germline V gene, CDR1 is ENHRY and CDR2 is SYGVKD. The CDR3 runs to 17 residues. With 0 bases removed from V and 2 bases from J, the gap between germline ends came to 16 bases. The CDR3 DNA reads as TGTGCCATCAGTGAGTCCCCTGGACACGGAAAACAAGAGACCCAGTACTTC. Translated: CAISESPGHGKQETQYF.

In its sample, this clonotype was seen many times. The gene calls are TRBV13 and TRBJ2-7, with D perhaps matching TRBD2 (6 bases). This CDR3 comprises 14 residues. Trimming took 6 bases from V and 7 from J, leaving 19 bases between them. Germline CDR1 PRHDT, CDR2 FYEKMQ (reference sequence). CDR3 coding DNA: TGTGCCAGCAGTGTTCTCGGTCCAGGAGGGGAGCAGTACTTC. Translating gives CASSVLGPGGEQYF.

The chain is built from TRBV7-7 and TRBJ2-3; no clear D. The V and J ends lost 5 bases and 5 bases respectively, with 11 bases between them. The CDR3 has 13 amino acids. Germline-derived CDR1 and CDR2 are SSHAT and FNYEAQ (reference sequence). In DNA, the CDR3 is TGTGCCAGCAGCAAACAGCTGGAAGATACGCAGTATTTT. Translation: CASSKQLEDTQYF.

In its sample, this clonotype was seen many times. The J gene is TRBJ2-3, the V gene TRBV11-3, with 8 nucleotides matching TRBD2. The CDR3 loop spans 15 amino acids. The junction had 6 bases not matched to a gene; V was cut back by 1 base and J by 6 bases. The V gene's germline CDR1 is SGHNT and CDR2 YENEEA. CDR3 DNA: TGTGCCAGCAGCTTAGTGGCGGGGGGCATCGATACGCAGTATTTT. Encoded protein: CASSLVAGGIDTQYF.

There are a few counts of this clonotype. The chain recombines TRBV12-3 or TRBV12-4 with TRBJ1-1, with D perhaps matching TRBD1 (5 bases). The CDR3 has 14 amino acids. Trimming took 5 bases from V and 1 from J, leaving 11 bases between them. DNA of the CDR3: TGTGCCAGCAGTCACAGGACGGCGAACACTGAAGCTTTCTTT. Its translation is CASSHRTANTEAFF.

The chain joins TRBV21-1 to TRBJ1-1; the D call in the table, TRBD1, was not verified against the DNA. TRBV21-1 is noted as a pseudogene. This CDR3 has 18 amino acids. In nucleotides, the CDR3 is TGTGCCAGCAGCCCACCGGGACCGCAATTGCGTAGATACACTGAAGCTTTCTTT. Amino acids: CASSPPGPQLRRYTEAFF.

This clonotype showed up just a few times. The rearrangement joins TRBV7-2 to TRBJ2-5, with 13 bases identical to TRBD2. V lost 5 bases and J lost 7; bases outside the gene matches: 10. The CDR3 loop spans 16 amino acids. CDR1 and CDR2 (germline): SGHTA, FQGNSA. CDR3 in DNA: TGTGCCAGCAGCCAGGGACTAGCGGGGCCTTCAGGGACCCAGTACTTC. Its protein is CASSQGLAGPSGTQYF.

Ten or more counts support this clonotype. V and J are TRBV7-2 and TRBJ2-2; D call uncertain. V was cut by 2 bases and J by 9 bases, with 7 bases left in between. The CDR3 spans 12 residues. Germline-derived CDR1 and CDR2 are SGHTA and FQGNSA. In DNA form, the CDR3 reads TGTGCCAGCAGCTTACAGCAACGGGAGCTGTTTTTT. It is translated as CASSLQQRELFF.

This clonotype has a count of ten or more. The genes are TRBV10-3 and TRBJ1-5; D gene ambiguous. V was shortened by 7 bases and J by 3 bases, with 10 bases between the two germline ends. CDR1 and CDR2 (germline): ENHRY, SYGVKD. This CDR3 has 13 amino acids. CDR3 DNA sequence: TGTGCCATCACCCCCGGGCCCAATCAGCCCCAGCATTTT. It is translated as CAITPGPNQPQHF.

This clonotype was seen ten or more times. The chain is built from TRBV20-1 and TRBJ2-5, with D possibly being TRBD1 (5 bases). CDR3 size: 14 residues. From germline, CDR1 is DFQATT and CDR2 SNEGSKA (reference sequence). V dropped 0 bases and J dropped 2 bases, with 10 bases sitting between them. CDR3 DNA sequence: TGCAGTGCTAGAGATAAGGGGTCACAAGAGACCCAGTACTTC. Translation: CSARDKGSQETQYF.

This clonotype was counted ten times or more. The CDR3 coding sequence is TGCAGCGTTGTACAAGAGACCCAGTACTTC. This encodes CSVVQETQYF. The chain has TRBV29-1 and TRBJ2-5; D gene uncertain. V was pared by 4 bases and J by 2 bases, with 2 bases between. Germline CDR1 and CDR2: SQVTM and ANQGSEA. The CDR3 consists of 10 residues.